The entry below gives a single T cell receptor (beta chain) sequence along with its context. The antigen is not known. Trimming cost V 5 bases and J 4 bases; bases outside gene matches: 2. Germline loops: CDR1 MNHEY, CDR2 SMNVEV (reference sequence). The CDR3 spans 13 residues. Specimens retained roughly 0.95-11 million cryopreserved PBMC preceding DNA extraction. This specimen comes from a study of long-term antiretroviral therapy in people with HIV. Study at large: The oldest specimens predate the 2015 immediate-ART recommendation by about a decade. Points from the study as a whole: Dating from the mid-2000s to the late 2010s, the blood was possibly obtained under older ART regimens. Clones showing expansion before ART dominated the repertoire at all time points.

At the survey level, the v3.0 immunoSEQ assay was run. Data came from immunoSEQ multiplex PCR; TCRdb stores just in-frame clones and leaves some out. The sample gives some 48,000 clones, about 81% of which show up once; 3% is in the top ten. The receptor was derived from a woman between 18 and 30 years old with HIV. The source material was unsorted PBMCs, sampled 0.8 years after starting antiretroviral therapy. The rearrangement links TRBV27 to TRBJ2-5; 9 positions match TRBD1. The CDR3 DNA reads as TGTGCCAGCAGTGACAGGGGGTCAGAGACCCAGTACTTC. Amino acid sequence: CASSDRGSETQYF.